The 9 T cell receptor beta chains below come from one sample, sequenced in a study of cytomegalovirus exposure and HLA in healthy donors. The PCR had 60 Vbeta and 13 Jbeta primers. Assay: immunoSEQ multiplex PCR; the TCRdb copy retains only in-frame clones and omits some. The repertoire holds about 120,000 clones, 80% to 90% seen once, with around 11% in the top ten. Sequencing input: PBMCs. The receptor set was obtained from a male donor in good health and CMV-seropositive.

The V call is TRBV10-3, the J call TRBJ2-3, with a possible D match to TRBD1 (6 bases). Deletions cut 8 bases from V and 1 base from J, with 13 bases between. This CDR3 contains 14 residues. Germline-derived CDR1 and CDR2 are ENHRY and SYGVKD. The CDR3 region is CAIAAAGGTDTQYF. Written as DNA, the CDR3 is TGTGCCATCGCGGCGGCAGGGGGCACAGATACGCAGTATTTT.

The chain links TRBV5-4 to TRBJ2-7; TRBD1 might be the D (5 bases). V shed 2 bases and J shed 1 base, with 7 bases lying between them. This CDR3 spans 13 amino acids. The germline V gene encodes CDR1 SGHNT and CDR2 YYREEE (reference sequence). As DNA, the CDR3 is TGTGCCAGCAGCTTTCAGGGATCCTACGAGCAGTACTTC. This codes for CASSFQGSYEQYF.

The rearrangement links TRBV18 to TRBJ1-6, with 11 bases lining up with TRBD1. The CDR3 is made up of 16 amino acids. V shed 3 bases, J shed 7 bases, and the junction held 5 bases outside the gene matches. The V gene's germline CDR1 is KGHSH and CDR2 LQKENI. CDR3: CASSPGQGADNSPLHF. CDR3 coding DNA: TGTGCCAGCTCACCCGGACAGGGGGCGGACAATTCACCCCTCCACTTT.

The chain carries TRBV30 and TRBJ2-1; D might be TRBD2 (6 bases). CDR3 length: 13 amino acids. Trimming removed 5 bases from V and 3 bases from J, with 11 bases in between. Germline CDR1 is GTSNPN and CDR2 is SVGIG (reference sequence). CDR3 coding DNA: TGTGCCTGGGGTGGCGGGGTCTACAATGAGCAGTTCTTC. It encodes CAWGGGVYNEQFF.

This CDR3 reads CASSFKVTGGYTDTQYF. CDR3 sequence (DNA): TGTGCCAGCAGTTTTAAAGTAACAGGGGGATACACAGATACGCAGTATTTT. This rearrangement joins TRBV27 to TRBJ2-3, with 8 bases identical to TRBD1. Germline loops: CDR1 MNHEY, CDR2 SMNVEV (reference sequence). V lost 3 bases and J lost 2; bases outside the gene matches: 10. This CDR3 spans 17 amino acids.

Concerning this clone: An end of the junction differs from the germline gene, which may be a read error. V gene TRBV7-9 combines with J gene TRBJ1-3; D remains ambiguous. The germline V gene encodes CDR1 SEHNR and CDR2 FQNEAQ (reference sequence). The CDR3 sequence is 17 residues long. The CDR3 DNA follows: TGTGCCAGCAGTTTAGCCGACATCGGGATTTACGACAACACCATATATTTT. This codes for CASSLADIGIYDNTIYF.

A few counts support this clone. This chain links TRBV28 with TRBJ2-1; D not resolved. CDR3 length equals 12 residues. Trimming removed 0 bases from V and 6 bases from J, with 3 bases in between. In germline, CDR1 is MDHEN, CDR2 SYDVKM. The CDR3 region is CASSLWANEQFF. The CDR3 nucleotides read TGTGCCAGCAGTTTATGGGCCAATGAGCAGTTCTTC.

This rearrangement joins TRBV5-1 to TRBJ2-5, with D tentatively TRBD2 (7 bases). The closer fit of TRBJ2-7 to the DNA end suggests the J call may be wrong. This CDR3 region has 15 residues. Germline CDR1 and CDR2: SGHRS and YFSETQ. This CDR3 is CASSLGPTGGGEQYF. CDR3 coding DNA: TGCGCCAGCAGCTTGGGGCCGACGGGGGGCGGCGAGCAGTACTTC.

The J gene is TRBJ2-1, the V gene TRBV19; no definite D call. This CDR3 has 14 amino acids. Trimming pared 6 bases from V and 0 bases from J, leaving 9 bases between. The germline V gene has CDR1 LNHDA and CDR2 SQIVND (reference sequence). As DNA, the CDR3 is TGTGCCAGTAGGGAGTGGAGCTCCTACAATGAGCAGTTCTTC. Protein sequence: CASREWSSYNEQFF.